This T cell receptor (beta chain) is from a study of T cells in Graves' hyperthyroidism and ophthalmopathy (dated by TCRdb to about 2019). Notes on the research overall: Peripheral blood samples were taken at initial diagnosis, before any treatment was given. A discovery cohort of about a hundred patients, approximately 45 with Graves' ophthalmopathy and 57 with stable Graves' hyperthyroidism, was used to find distinguishing TCR V-J signatures. An independent validation cohort of around 19 hyperthyroidism patients and approximately 15 patients who later progressed to ophthalmopathy tested prospective prediction of ophthalmopathy. The approximately 90 discovery patients were randomly split 7:3 into training and test sets. The study also compared thyroid tissue and blood T-cell repertoires from over 5 Graves' hyperthyroidism patients. After sampling, hyperthyroidism patients received methimazole starting at 30 mg daily, and ophthalmopathy patients received high-dose intravenous methylprednisolone. According to the paper, TCR Vbeta CDR3 sequencing was carried out on over 130 peripheral blood samples, which came from 40 to 45 ophthalmopathy, 75 or so hyperthyroidism and roughly 17 progressor patients.

What the study reported, not specific to this receptor: Sample size was not statistically predetermined, and blinding of investigators to group allocation was not performed. In cross-validation, a model built on a 13 V-J signature told ophthalmopathy apart from stable hyperthyroidism with 87.88% sensitivity and around 83% specificity, and in testing the same model reached 80%/75%. Blood samples also contained most of the expanded thyroid clonotypes (frequency above 0.001), which suggests that blood repertoires may reflect thyroid immune responses. In validation, the model predicted progression to ophthalmopathy with 55% to 71% sensitivity and approximately 74% specificity, a median of around six months before onset.

This clonotype was counted ten times or more. This clone's antigen is unknown. Per-nucleotide qualities are absent, and no much larger clonotype sits a single base away. V sheds 3 bases and J sheds 0 bases, leaving 14 bases between their ends. Per the germline V gene (reference sequence), LNHDA is the CDR1 and SQIVND is the CDR2. Reading from cysteine to phenylalanine, the CDR3 counts 16 amino acids. The sequence is cut down to CDR3 DNA, 48 bases in frame from base 1. Ophthalmopathy patients had moderately to severely active disease, Clinical Activity Score of at least 3, NOSPECS grade of at least 4, and duration under 3 months. The study excluded patients with uncontrolled infections, other autoimmune diseases, pregnancy or lactation. Clinical symptoms, serum thyroxine and TRAb, thyroid ultrasound, and orbital computed tomography formed the basis for the diagnoses. PBMCs were separated from approximately 9.9 ml of fresh peripheral blood using Ficoll-Paque density gradient centrifugation. Total RNA was extracted with Trizol reagent, and quality was checked on an Agilent 2100 Bioanalyzer.

The TCR beta CDR3 regions were amplified from RNA transcripts. The first round of RT-PCR for the TCR CDR3 was performed with the HTBI primer set and the Qiagen OneStep RT-PCR kit. Libraries were constructed in a second round of multiplex PCR, after which size selection and purification were performed. Paired-end sequencing of the libraries was performed with 100 bp reads on an Illumina HiSeq2000. The authors processed their data as follows. Raw data were processed with SOAPnuke, discarding reads with adapters, uncalled bases, mean Phred below 15, or no exact constant-primer or identifier match. High-quality paired reads were merged with COPE v1.2.5, and unique nucleotide sequences were defined as clonotypes. MiTCR v1.1 was used to align clonotypes to the IMGT TRBV, TRBD and TRBJ reference segments. Only V-J combinations with frequency above 0.0001, covering about 99% of repertoires, were analysed. A TCS score was defined as the ratio between F50 (clonal expansion) and ExV (chaos), using BLOSUM62-based TCRdist between CDR3 peptides within each V-J. Welch's t-statistics and random forest reduced 500 to 650 V-J features to under 15, which were used in a naive Bayes classifier (R e1071). TCRdb's own reprocessing of the public reads used fastp at Q25 and MiXCR and kept productive beta chains. Each record represents a unique CDR3 protein, reported with the most common genes and DNA among its rows. The V and J calls shown here were made by TCRdb, not taken from the authors' results. The sample profile shows nearly 250,000 distinct CDR3 sequences; around 26% of them were found once. The ten largest clones represent 35% of the sample.

This receptor was obtained from a woman between 40 and 50 years old with Graves' ophthalmopathy. The sequencing sample was made of blood. This chain is built from TRBV19 and TRBJ1-1, with a weak D call of TRBD1 (5 bases match). The CDR3 loop reads CASSISPRQMNTEAFF. At the DNA level, the sequence is TGTGCCAGTAGTATCTCCCCCCGACAGATGAACACTGAAGCTTTCTTT.